One sample yielded the 10 T cell receptor beta chains listed below, sequenced in a study of read filtering for tumor transcriptome and immune sequencing. Molecular barcoded adaptors covering alpha/delta and beta/gamma chains were used on 400 ng RNA. A single record per CDR3 protein comes from TCRdb applying MiXCR to the reads. This table has 75,000 to 95,000 distinct CDR3 sequences, roughly 12% appearing once. Material for sequencing was a population of CD138-negative cells sorted from bone marrow. These receptors were collected from a donor at least 40 years old with multiple myeloma.

This chain connects TRBV6-5 to TRBJ1-3; D unresolved. The V end was cut by 0 bases, the J end by 5 bases, with 5 bases between. Germline V gene sequence: CDR1 MNHEY, CDR2 SVGAGI. The CDR3 is made up of 13 amino acids. CDR3 amino acids: CASSYSERNTIYF. The CDR3 DNA reads as TGTGCCAGCAGTTACTCGGAGAGAAACACCATATATTTT.

This clonotype has ten or more counts. The V call is TRBV18, the J call TRBJ2-5, with D uncertain. Trimming removed 2 bases at V and 5 bases at J, with 3 bases between. The CDR3 has 11 amino acids. Germline V gene lookup returns CDR1 KGHSH and CDR2 LQKENI. CDR3: CASSPSETQYF. DNA for the CDR3: TGTGCCAGCTCACCAAGTGAGACCCAGTACTTC. Looking up the rest from reference TRBV18 and TRBJ2-5 gives the full variable domain: NAGVMQNPRHLVRRRGQEARLRCSPMKGHSHVYWYRQLPEEGLKFMVYLQKENIIDESGMPKERFSAEFPKEGPSILRIQQVVRGDSAAYFCASSPSETQYFGPGTRLLVL.

J is TRBJ1-1 and V is TRBV29-1; D ambiguous. CDR1 SQVTM and CDR2 ANQGSEA come from the germline V gene. The CDR3 totals 11 residues. V lost 6 bases and J 1 base, leaving 6 bases between the germline ends. This chain's CDR3 is CSVLRNTEAFF. The CDR3 nucleotides are TGCAGCGTACTTAGGAACACTGAAGCTTTCTTT.

This clonotype showed up many times. The rearrangement links TRBV7-9 to TRBJ2-1; 11 bases are shared with TRBD2. The germline V gene has CDR1 SEHNR and CDR2 FQNEAQ (reference sequence). The V segment lost 3 bases and the J segment 0 bases; nucleotides outside the gene matches: 4. CDR3 length equals 17 residues. As DNA, the CDR3 is TGTGCCAGCAGCTTGGGGACTAGCGGAAGCTCCTACAATGAGCAGTTCTTC. Translated, it gives CASSLGTSGSSYNEQFF. Filled out from reference TRBV7-9 and TRBJ2-1, the complete variable domain reads DTGVSQNPRHKITKRGQNVTFRCDPISEHNRLYWYRQTLGQGPEFLTYFQNEAQLEKSRLLSDRFSAERPKGSFSTLEIQRTEQGDSAMYLCASSLGTSGSSYNEQFFGPGTRLTVL.

The sample holds many counts of this clonotype. The chain carries TRBV29-1 and TRBJ1-1; weak D call: TRBD1 (5 bases). The germline gives CDR1 SQVTM, CDR2 ANQGSEA. The CDR3 has 15 amino acids. Trimming shortened V by 5 bases and J by 1 base, and 17 bases separated the two germline ends. The DNA of the CDR3 is TGCAGCGTTACCGGGCGGGGCGGAACGAACACTGAAGCTTTCTTT. Protein product: CSVTGRGGTNTEAFF.

This clonotype was counted many times. The rearrangement joins TRBV27 to TRBJ2-3, with TRBD1 matching 9 bases. CDR1 and CDR2 from the germline V gene are MNHEY and SMNVEV (reference sequence). V trimming: 5 bases; J trimming: 4 bases; junction bases outside the gene matches: 16. The CDR3 loop spans 18 amino acids. Written as DNA, the CDR3 is TGTGCCAGCAGTGCCGCCGGGACAGGGAAGTTTCGCGCAGATACGCAGTATTTT. It yields the protein CASSAAGTGKFRADTQYF.

CDR3 coding DNA: TGTGCCAGCAGCCAAGATCGAAGACTAGCGATCAACGTCCTGACTTTC. Residues: CASSQDRRLAINVLTF. The chain combines TRBV3-1 with TRBJ2-6, with 8 bases aligning to TRBD2. Germline V gene sequence: CDR1 LGHDT, CDR2 YNNKEL (reference sequence). The CDR3 spans 16 residues. The V gene end was trimmed by 0 bases and the J gene end by 9 bases; junction bases not matched to a gene: 7. The full variable domain, completed using reference TRBV3-1 and TRBJ2-6, is DTAVSQTPKYLVTQMGNDKSIKCEQNLGHDTMYWYKQDSKKFLKIMFSYNNKELIINETVPNRFSPKSPDKAHLNLHINSLELGDSAVYFCASSQDRRLAINVLTFGAGSRLTVL.

Turning to this clonotype: A much larger clone sits a single nucleotide away, making a read error possible. The chain carries TRBV20-1 and TRBJ1-5, with 9 positions matching TRBD1. J lost 6 bases, V lost 1 base, and 4 bases had no gene match. Per germline, CDR1 DFQATT and CDR2 SNEGSKA (reference sequence). This CDR3 has 14 amino acids. The chain's CDR3 is CSARGQGGRQPQHF. CDR3 nucleotides: TGCAGTGCTAGAGGACAGGGGGGTCGTCAGCCCCAGCATTTT.

This clonotype was picked up many times. The chain recombines TRBV5-1 with TRBJ2-1; 10 bases map to TRBD2. The CDR3 is 13 amino acids. V gave up 5 bases and J gave up 5 bases; unmatched junction bases: 1. Germline CDR1 is SGHRS and CDR2 is YFSETQ. The CDR3 sequence is CASSLAGDNEQFF. For the CDR3, the DNA is TGCGCCAGCAGTCTAGCGGGAGACAATGAGCAGTTCTTC.

This clonotype was seen many times. The rearrangement joins TRBV7-8 to TRBJ2-5, with 15 bases fitting TRBD2. The CDR3 spans 18 residues. Trimming at V came to 6 bases and at J to 2 bases, leaving 10 bases not matched to a gene. Germline V lookup: CDR1 SGHVS, CDR2 FQNEAQ. CDR3 nucleotide sequence: TGTGCCAGCAGTGTCTGGGGGACTAGCGGGAGGCTACAAGAGACCCAGTACTTC. It yields the protein CASSVWGTSGRLQETQYF.